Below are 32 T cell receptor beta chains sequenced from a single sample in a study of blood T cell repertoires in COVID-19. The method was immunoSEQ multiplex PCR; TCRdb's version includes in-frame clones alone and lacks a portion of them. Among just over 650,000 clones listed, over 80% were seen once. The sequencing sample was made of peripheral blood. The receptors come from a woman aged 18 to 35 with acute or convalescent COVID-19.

The CDR3 region is CASSRQSPREDGYTF. In DNA, the CDR3 is TGTGCCAGCTCTCGACAATCTCCCCGGGAGGATGGCTACACCTTC. The rearrangement joins TRBV18 to TRBJ1-2, with D unresolved. V was shortened by 6 bases and J by 6 bases, with 20 bases between the two germline ends. Germline assignment: CDR1 KGHSH and CDR2 LQKENI. The CDR3 totals 15 residues. Drawing the rest from reference TRBV18 and TRBJ1-2, the complete variable domain is NAGVMQNPRHLVRRRGQEARLRCSPMKGHSHVYWYRQLPEEGLKFMVYLQKENIIDESGMPKERFSAEFPKEGPSILRIQQVVRGDSAAYFCASSRQSPREDGYTFGSGTRLTVV.

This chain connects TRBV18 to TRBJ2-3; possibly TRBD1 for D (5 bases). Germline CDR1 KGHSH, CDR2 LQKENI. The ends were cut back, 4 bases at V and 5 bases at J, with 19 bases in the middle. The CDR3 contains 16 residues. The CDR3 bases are TGTGCCAGCTCACAAAATATTGGTCAGGGTGGAGATACGCAGTATTTT. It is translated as CASSQNIGQGGDTQYF.

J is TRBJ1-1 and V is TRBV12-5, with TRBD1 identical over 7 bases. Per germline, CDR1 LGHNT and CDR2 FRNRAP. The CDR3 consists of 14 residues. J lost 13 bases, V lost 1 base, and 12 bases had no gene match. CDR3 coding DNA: TGTGCTAGTGGTTTGGCCCTTCCGGGAGGGGGCTATTTCTTT. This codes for CASGLALPGGGYFF. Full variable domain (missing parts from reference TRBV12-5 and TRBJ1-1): DARVTQTPRHKVTEMGQEVTMRCQPILGHNTVFWYRQTMMQGLELLAYFRNRAPLDDSGMPKDRFSAEMPDATLATLKIQPSEPRDSAVYFCASGLALPGGGYFFGQGTRLTVV.

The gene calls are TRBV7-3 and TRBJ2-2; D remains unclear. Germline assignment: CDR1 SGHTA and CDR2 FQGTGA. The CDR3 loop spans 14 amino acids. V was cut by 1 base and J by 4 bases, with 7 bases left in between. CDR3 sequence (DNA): TGTGCCAGCAGCTTAAACAGAGCCACCGGGGAGCTGTTTTTT. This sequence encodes CASSLNRATGELFF. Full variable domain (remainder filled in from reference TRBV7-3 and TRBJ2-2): GAGVSQTPSNKVTEKGKYVELRCDPISGHTALYWYRQSLGQGPEFLIYFQGTGAADDSGLPNDRFFAVRPEGSVSTLKIQRTERGDSAVYLCASSLNRATGELFFGEGSRLTVL.

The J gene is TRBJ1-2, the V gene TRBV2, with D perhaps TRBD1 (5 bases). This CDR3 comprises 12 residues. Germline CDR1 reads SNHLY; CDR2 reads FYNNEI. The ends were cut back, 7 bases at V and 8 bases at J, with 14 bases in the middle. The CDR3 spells CASIGGAEGYTF. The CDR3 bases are TGTGCCAGCATCGGAGGGGCGGAAGGCTACACCTTC. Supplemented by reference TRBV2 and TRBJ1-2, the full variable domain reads EPEVTQTPSHQVTQMGQEVILRCVPISNHLYFYWYRQILGQKVEFLVSFYNNEISEKSEIFDDQFSVERPDGSNFTLKIRSTKLEDSAMYFCASIGGAEGYTFGSGTRLTVV.

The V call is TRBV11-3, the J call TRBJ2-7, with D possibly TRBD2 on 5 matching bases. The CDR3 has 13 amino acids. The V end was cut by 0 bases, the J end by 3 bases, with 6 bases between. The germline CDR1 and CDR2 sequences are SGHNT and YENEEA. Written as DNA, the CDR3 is TGTGCCAGCAGCTTAGATCGGGACTACGAGCAGTACTTC. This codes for CASSLDRDYEQYF.

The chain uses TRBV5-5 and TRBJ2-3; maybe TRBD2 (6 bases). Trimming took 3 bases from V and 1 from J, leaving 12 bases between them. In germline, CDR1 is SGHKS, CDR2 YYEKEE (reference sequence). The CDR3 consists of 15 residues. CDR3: CASSSVGGGTDTQYF. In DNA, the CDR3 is TGTGCCAGCAGCTCCGTTGGCGGGGGCACAGATACGCAGTATTTT.

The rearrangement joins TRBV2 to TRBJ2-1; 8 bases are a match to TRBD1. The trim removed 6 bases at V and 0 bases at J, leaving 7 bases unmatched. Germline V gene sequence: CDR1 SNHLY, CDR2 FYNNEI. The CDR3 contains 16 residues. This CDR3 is CASSSQGVSSYNEQFF. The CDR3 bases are TGTGCCAGCAGCTCACAGGGGGTGAGCTCCTACAATGAGCAGTTCTTC.

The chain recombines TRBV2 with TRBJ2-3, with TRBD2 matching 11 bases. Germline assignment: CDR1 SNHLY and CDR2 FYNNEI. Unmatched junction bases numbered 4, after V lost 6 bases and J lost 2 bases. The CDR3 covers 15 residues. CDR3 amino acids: CASRRLAGLTDTQYF. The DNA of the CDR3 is TGTGCCAGCAGACGACTAGCGGGACTCACAGATACGCAGTATTTT.

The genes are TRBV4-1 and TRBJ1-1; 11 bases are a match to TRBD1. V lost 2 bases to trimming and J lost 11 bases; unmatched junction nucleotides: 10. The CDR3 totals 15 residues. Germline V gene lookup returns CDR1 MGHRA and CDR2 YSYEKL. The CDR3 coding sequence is TGCGCCAGCAGCCAAAACCGGGACAGGGGGAATAGGGCTTTCTTT. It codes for CASSQNRDRGNRAFF.

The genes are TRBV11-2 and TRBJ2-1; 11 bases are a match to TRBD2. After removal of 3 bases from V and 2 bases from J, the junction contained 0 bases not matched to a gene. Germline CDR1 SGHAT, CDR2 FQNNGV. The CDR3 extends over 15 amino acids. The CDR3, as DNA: TGTGCCAGCAGCTTTAGCGGGGGGGCCTACAATGAGCAGTTCTTC. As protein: CASSFSGGAYNEQFF.

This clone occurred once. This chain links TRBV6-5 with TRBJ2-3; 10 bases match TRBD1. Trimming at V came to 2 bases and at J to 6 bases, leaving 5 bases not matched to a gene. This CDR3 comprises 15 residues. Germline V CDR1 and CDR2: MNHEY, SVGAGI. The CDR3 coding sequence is TGTGCCAGCAGTTACGGGGACAGGGGCGTCGATACGCAGTATTTT. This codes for CASSYGDRGVDTQYF.

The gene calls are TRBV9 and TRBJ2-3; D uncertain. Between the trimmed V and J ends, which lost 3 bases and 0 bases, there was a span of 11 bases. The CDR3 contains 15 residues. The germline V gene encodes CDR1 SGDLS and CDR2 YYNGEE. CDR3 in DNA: TGTGCCAGCAGCGCCGAGTCGACTAGCACAGATACGCAGTATTTT. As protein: CASSAESTSTDTQYF.

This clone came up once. CDR3 protein: CASSLAGTGRNTDTQYF. DNA for the CDR3: TGTGCCAGCAGCCTTGCAGGGACAGGGCGCAACACAGATACGCAGTATTTT. The chain uses TRBV5-4 and TRBJ2-3; 9 nucleotides align to TRBD1. Germline V gene data show CDR1 as SGHNT and CDR2 as YYREEE (reference sequence). The CDR3 runs to 17 residues. V was pared by 4 bases and J by 2 bases, with 11 bases of the junction left unmatched. The variable domain in full, completed from reference TRBV5-4 and TRBJ2-3, reads ETGVTQSPTHLIKTRGQQVTLRCSSQSGHNTVSWYQQALGQGPQFIFQYYREEENGRGNFPPRFSGLQFPNYSSELNVNALELDDSALYLCASSLAGTGRNTDTQYFGPGTRLTVL.

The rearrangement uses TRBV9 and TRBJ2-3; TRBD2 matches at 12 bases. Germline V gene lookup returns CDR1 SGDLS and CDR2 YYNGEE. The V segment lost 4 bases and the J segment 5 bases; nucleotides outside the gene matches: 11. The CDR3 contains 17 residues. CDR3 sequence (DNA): TGTGCCAGCAGCACCCAGTGGACTAGCGGGGCACAAGATACGCAGTATTTT. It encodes CASSTQWTSGAQDTQYF.

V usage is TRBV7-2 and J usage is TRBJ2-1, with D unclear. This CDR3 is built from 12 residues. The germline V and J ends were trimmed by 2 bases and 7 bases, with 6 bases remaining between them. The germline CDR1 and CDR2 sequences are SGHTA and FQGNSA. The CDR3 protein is CASSLFFNEQFF. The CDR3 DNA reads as TGTGCCAGCAGCTTATTCTTTAATGAGCAGTTCTTC.

The CDR3 DNA reads as TGTGCTAGTGGTTTGACGGGACAGGGGGTTGCTTTCTTT. It specifies CASGLTGQGVAFF. The rearrangement joins TRBV12-5 to TRBJ1-1; 11 bases match TRBD1. Germline CDR1 and CDR2: LGHNT and FRNRAP. V was clipped by 2 bases and J by 11 bases; unmatched bases: 4. CDR3 length: 13 amino acids. Full variable domain (missing parts from reference TRBV12-5 and TRBJ1-1): DARVTQTPRHKVTEMGQEVTMRCQPILGHNTVFWYRQTMMQGLELLAYFRNRAPLDDSGMPKDRFSAEMPDATLATLKIQPSEPRDSAVYFCASGLTGQGVAFFGQGTRLTVV.

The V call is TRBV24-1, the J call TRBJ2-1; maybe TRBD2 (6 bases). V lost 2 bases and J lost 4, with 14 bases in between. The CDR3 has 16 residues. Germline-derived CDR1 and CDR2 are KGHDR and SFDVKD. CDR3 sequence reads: CATSDSRGTRYNEQFF. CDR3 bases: TGTGCCACCAGTGATTCCCGGGGGACCAGATACAATGAGCAGTTCTTC.

CDR3 protein: CASSYGGEQYF. The CDR3, as DNA: TGTGCCAGCAGTTACGGAGGGGAGCAGTACTTC. The V gene is TRBV6-5, the J gene TRBJ2-7, with a possible D match to TRBD2 (6 bases). Germline V gene sequence: CDR1 MNHEY, CDR2 SVGAGI. Trimming took 2 bases from V and 7 from J, leaving 6 bases between them. This CDR3 has 11 residues.

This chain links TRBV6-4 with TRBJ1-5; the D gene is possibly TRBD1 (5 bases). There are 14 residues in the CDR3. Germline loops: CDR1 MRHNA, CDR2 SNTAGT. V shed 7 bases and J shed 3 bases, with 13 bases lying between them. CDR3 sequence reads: CASIQGRVNQPQHF. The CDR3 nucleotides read TGTGCCAGCATTCAGGGTAGGGTCAATCAGCCCCAGCATTTT.

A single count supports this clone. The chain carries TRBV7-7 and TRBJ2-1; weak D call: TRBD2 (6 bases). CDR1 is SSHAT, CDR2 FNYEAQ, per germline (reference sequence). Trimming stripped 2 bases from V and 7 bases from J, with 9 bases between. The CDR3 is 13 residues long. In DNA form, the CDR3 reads TGTGCCAGCAGCTTATCGGAGGGGAATGAGCAGTTCTTC. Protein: CASSLSEGNEQFF.

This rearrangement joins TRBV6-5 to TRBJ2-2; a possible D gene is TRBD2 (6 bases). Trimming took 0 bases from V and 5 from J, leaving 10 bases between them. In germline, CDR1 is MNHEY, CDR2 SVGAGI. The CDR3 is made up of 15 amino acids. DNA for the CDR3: TGTGCCAGCAGTTACTCGGCGGGGTGGACCGGGGAGCTGTTTTTT. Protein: CASSYSAGWTGELFF.

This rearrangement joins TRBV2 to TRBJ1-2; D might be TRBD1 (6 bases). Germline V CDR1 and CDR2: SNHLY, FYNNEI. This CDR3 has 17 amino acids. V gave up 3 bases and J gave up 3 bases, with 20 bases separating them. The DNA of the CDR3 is TGTGCCAGCAGTGAGAGACCGGGACAAGCAGGGTACTATGGCTACACCTTC. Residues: CASSERPGQAGYYGYTF.

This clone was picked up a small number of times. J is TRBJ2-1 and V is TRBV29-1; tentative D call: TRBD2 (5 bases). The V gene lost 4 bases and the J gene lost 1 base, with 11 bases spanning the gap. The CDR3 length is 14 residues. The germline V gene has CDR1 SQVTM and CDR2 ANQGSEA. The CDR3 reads CSVGKDSSYNEQFF. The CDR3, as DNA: TGCAGCGTTGGGAAGGACTCTTCCTACAATGAGCAGTTCTTC.

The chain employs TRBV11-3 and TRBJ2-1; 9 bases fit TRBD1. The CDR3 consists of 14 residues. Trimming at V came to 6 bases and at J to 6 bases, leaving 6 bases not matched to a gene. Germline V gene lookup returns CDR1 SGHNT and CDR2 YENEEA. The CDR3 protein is CASSIGTGRNEQFF. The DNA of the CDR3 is TGTGCCAGCAGTATCGGGACAGGGCGCAATGAGCAGTTCTTC.

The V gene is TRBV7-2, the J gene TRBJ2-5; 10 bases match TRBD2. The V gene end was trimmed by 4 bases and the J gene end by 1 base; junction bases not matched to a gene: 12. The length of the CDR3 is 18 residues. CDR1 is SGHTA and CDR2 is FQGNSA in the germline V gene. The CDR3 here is CASSSRGSGGPSQETQYF. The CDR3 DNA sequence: TGTGCCAGCAGCTCAAGGGGTAGCGGGGGGCCCTCCCAAGAGACCCAGTACTTC.

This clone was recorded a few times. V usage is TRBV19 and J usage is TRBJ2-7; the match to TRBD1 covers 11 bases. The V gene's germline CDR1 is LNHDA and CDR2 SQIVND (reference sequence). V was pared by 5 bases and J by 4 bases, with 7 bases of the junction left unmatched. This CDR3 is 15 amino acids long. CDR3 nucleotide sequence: TGTGCCAGTAGTGGGGCAGGGACAGGGGGTTACGAGCAGTACTTC. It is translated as CASSGAGTGGYEQYF.

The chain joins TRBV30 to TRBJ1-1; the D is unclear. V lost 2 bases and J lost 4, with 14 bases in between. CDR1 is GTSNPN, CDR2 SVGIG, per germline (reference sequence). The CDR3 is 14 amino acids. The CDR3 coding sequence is TGTGCCTGGAGTTCCAAACGGGTGGTCACTGAAGCTTTCTTT. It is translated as CAWSSKRVVTEAFF. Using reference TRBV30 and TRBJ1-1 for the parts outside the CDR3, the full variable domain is SQTIHQWPATLVQPVGSPLSLECTVEGTSNPNLYWYRQAAGRGLQLLFYSVGIGQISSEVPQNLSASRPQDRQFILSSKKLLLSDSGFYLCAWSSKRVVTEAFFGQGTRLTVV.

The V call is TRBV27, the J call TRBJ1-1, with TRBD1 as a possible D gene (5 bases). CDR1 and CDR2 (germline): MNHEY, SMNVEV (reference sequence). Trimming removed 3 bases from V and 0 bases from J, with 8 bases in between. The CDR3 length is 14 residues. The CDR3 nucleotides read TGTGCCAGCAGTTTTACAGGAATGAACACTGAAGCTTTCTTT. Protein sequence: CASSFTGMNTEAFF.

The CDR3 spells CASGLAGGPRVVQYF. The CDR3 nucleotides are TGTGCCAGCGGACTAGCGGGGGGGCCCCGGGTGGTTCAGTACTTC. The chain couples TRBV7-2 to TRBJ2-4; 15 bases agree with TRBD2. CDR3 length: 15 residues. Germline V gives CDR1 SGHTA, CDR2 FQGNSA. V lost 8 bases, J lost 11 bases, and 10 bases stayed unmatched.

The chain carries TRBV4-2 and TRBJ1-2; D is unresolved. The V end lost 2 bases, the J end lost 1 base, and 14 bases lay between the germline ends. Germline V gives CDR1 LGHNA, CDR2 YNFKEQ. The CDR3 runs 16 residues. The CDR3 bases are TGTGCCAGCAGCCAATACCCCGGTGCAGGTAACTATGGCTACACCTTC. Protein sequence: CASSQYPGAGNYGYTF.

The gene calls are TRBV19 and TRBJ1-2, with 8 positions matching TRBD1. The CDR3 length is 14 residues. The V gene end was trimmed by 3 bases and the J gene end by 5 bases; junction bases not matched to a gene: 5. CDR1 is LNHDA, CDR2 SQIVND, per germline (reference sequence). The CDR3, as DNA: TGTGCCAGTAGTATCCAGGGGGCTAGGTATGGCTACACCTTC. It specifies CASSIQGARYGYTF.